The sequence of this TCR beta chain was determined in a study of graft-versus-host responses after intestinal transplantation. Study information: Anti-thymocyte globulin induction, then tacrolimus and steroids for about 3 years, went to all recipients. Overall study findings and caveats: Declining HvG levels early post-transplant were linked to peak circulating GvH clone levels. Those patients showing graft-donor T cell macrochimerism displayed high graft-versus-host to host-versus-graft clonal ratios in allografts. In recipient marrow, GvH clones were found, and some appeared first in ileum or blood.

A remark on this clone: Its antigen is currently unknown.

Libraries were prepared by immunoSEQ multiplex PCR; TCRdb keeps only in-frame clonotypes and omits some of them. The sample has under 150,000 clones; approximately 95% are singletons. This CDR3 is built from 15 residues. The germline gives CDR1 SGHVS, CDR2 FNYEAQ. V was clipped by 5 bases and J by 4 bases; unmatched bases: 4. Sequencing used unstimulated CD8+ T cells sorted from spleen or lymph node cells, obtained before intestinal transplant. The clonotype comes from a human donor who received an intestinal transplant. The chain has TRBV7-6 and TRBJ2-1; 11 bases map to TRBD2. CDR3 loop: CASSARTSGYNEQFF. CDR3 nucleotides: TGTGCCAGCAGCGCCCGGACTAGCGGGTACAATGAGCAGTTCTTC.